A selection of T cell receptor beta chains follows, all from one sample in a study of blood T cells in healthy people across ages. TCRdb processed the 5' RACE reads anew with MiXCR; each CDR3 protein has one entry. This table has about 900,000 distinct CDR3 sequences, roughly 50% appearing once. Sequences were obtained from blood. The receptor source for this set is a man aged 25 to 40 in good health. Each CDR3 is given with its conserved first and last residue. D genes are given only for firm matches. Expanded clones get a size class; other rows say once, few or many, or leave the size out.

D,size,J,V,CDR3,DNA
.,.,TRBJ1-5,TRBV18,CASSPGDNQPQHF,TGTGCCAGCTCACCGGGAGACAATCAGCCCCAGCATTTT
.,.,TRBJ1-2,TRBV9,CASSVATGSYGYTF,TGTGCCAGCAGCGTAGCTACAGGGTCCTATGGCTACACCTTC
TRBD1,.,TRBJ2-3,TRBV28,CASSTPGTGSSDTQYF,TGTGCCAGCAGTACACCCGGGACAGGGTCTTCAGATACGCAGTATTTT
TRBD1,.,TRBJ2-4,TRBV2,CASGFDRAIKNIQYF,TGTGCCAGCGGATTCGACAGGGCAATCAAAAACATTCAGTACTTC
TRBD2,.,TRBJ2-7,TRBV6-5,CASSRGGSGETYEQYF,TGTGCCAGCAGCCGCGGGGGTAGCGGGGAAACCTACGAGCAGTACTTC
TRBD1,few,TRBJ1-6,TRBV27,CASSWGQGESPLHF,TGTGCCAGCAGTTGGGGACAGGGGGAGTCACCCCTCCACTTT
.,.,TRBJ2-3,TRBV7-9,CASSLEKIRTDTQYF,TGTGCCAGCAGCTTAGAAAAAATCAGGACAGATACGCAGTATTTT
TRBD1,.,TRBJ1-4,TRBV7-9,CASSSLTGGGEKLFF,TGTGCCAGCAGCTCATTAACAGGGGGCGGTGAAAAACTGTTTTTT
.,.,TRBJ2-1,TRBV20-1,CSAARQGPYNEQFF,TGCAGTGCCGCGAGGCAGGGCCCTTACAATGAGCAGTTCTTC
.,.,TRBJ2-7,TRBV6-5,CASRSGISYEQYF,TGTGCCAGCAGATCGGGGATCTCCTACGAGCAGTACTTC
.,.,TRBJ2-3,TRBV6-4,CASSDAVGPTDTQYF,TGTGCCAGCAGTGACGCGGTGGGGCCCACAGATACGCAGTATTTT
TRBD2,.,TRBJ2-3,TRBV20-1,CSAIVGGGDTQYF,TGCAGTGCTATCGTCGGGGGGGGTGATACGCAGTATTTT
.,many,TRBJ2-7,TRBV6-2/TRBV6-3,CASSYREGPYEQYF,TGTGCCAGCAGTTACCGCGAGGGACCCTACGAGCAGTACTTC
TRBD2,.,TRBJ2-1,TRBV9,CASSAFASGSYNEQFF,TGTGCCAGCAGCGCATTTGCTAGCGGGTCCTACAATGAGCAGTTCTTC
.,few,TRBJ2-5,TRBV4-1,CASAGQSDQETQYF,TGCGCCAGCGCGGGACAGTCCGATCAAGAGACCCAGTACTTC
TRBD1,.,TRBJ2-1,TRBV9,CASRESGTGQWNEQFF,TGTGCCAGCAGAGAATCCGGGACAGGGCAGTGGAATGAGCAGTTCTTC
.,.,TRBJ1-2,TRBV6-5,CASWTGAGSGYTF,TGTGCCAGCTGGACCGGGGCCGGGAGCGGCTACACCTTC
TRBD2,.,TRBJ2-3,TRBV9,CASSEGLAVTTDTQYF,TGTGCCAGCAGCGAGGGACTAGCGGTGACCACAGATACGCAGTATTTT
TRBD1,few,TRBJ2-6,TRBV27,CASKLFQGAPLSSGANVLTF,TGTGCCAGCAAGCTCTTCCAGGGGGCTCCTCTAAGCTCTGGGGCCAACGTCCTGACTTTC
TRBD1,many,TRBJ1-2,TRBV6-2/TRBV6-3,CASSPGQGGYTF,TGTGCCAGCAGTCCGGGACAGGGTGGCTACACCTTC
.,.,TRBJ1-2,TRBV6-4,CASSESGDGDGYTF,TGTGCCAGCAGTGAATCGGGGGATGGGGATGGCTACACCTTC
.,.,TRBJ1-5,TRBV20-1,CSASRDYRSHGQPQHF,TGCAGTGCTAGCCGCGATTATAGATCCCATGGCCAGCCCCAGCATTTT
.,.,TRBJ2-3,TRBV20-1,CSARGEQDTDTQYF,TGCAGTGCTAGAGGGGAACAGGACACAGATACGCAGTATTTT
TRBD1,.,TRBJ1-2,TRBV5-1,CASSSGTGAGGYTF,TGCGCCAGCAGCTCAGGGACAGGGGCTGGTGGCTACACCTTC
.,few,TRBJ1-2,TRBV20-1,CSARPPTLQGANYGYTF,TGCAGTGCTAGACCGCCGACCCTACAGGGAGCTAACTATGGCTACACCTTC
TRBD2,.,TRBJ2-3,TRBV11-2,CASSLEGLAGEDTQYF,TGTGCCAGCAGCTTGGAGGGACTAGCGGGGGAAGATACGCAGTATTTT
.,.,TRBJ1-1,TRBV29-1,CSVSGAPGGTEAFF,TGCAGCGTTTCAGGGGCCCCCGGCGGTACTGAAGCTTTCTTT
TRBD1,few,TRBJ1-2,TRBV10-3,CAIRGTGTSYGYTF,TGTGCCATCAGGGGGACAGGGACCAGCTATGGCTACACCTTC
.,.,TRBJ2-1,TRBV4-2,CASSQDLGRFLEQFF,TGTGCCAGCAGCCAAGATTTAGGACGATTCCTTGAGCAGTTCTTC
TRBD1,.,TRBJ2-5,TRBV6-2/TRBV6-3,CASKRRTGPGETQYF,TGTGCCAGCAAACGAAGGACAGGCCCTGGGGAGACCCAGTACTTC
.,.,TRBJ1-2,TRBV7-9,CASSLAGNDFGYTF,TGTGCCAGCAGCTTGGCAGGGAATGATTTTGGCTACACCTTC
.,few,TRBJ2-7,TRBV5-5,CASSLQGSGHEQYF,TGTGCCAGCAGCTTGCAAGGGTCAGGCCACGAGCAGTACTTC
TRBD1,.,TRBJ2-3,TRBV2,CASNFGTGASDTQYF,TGTGCCAGCAATTTCGGGACAGGGGCATCAGATACGCAGTATTTT
.,many,TRBJ2-3,TRBV7-2,CASSSGLSTDTQYF,TGTGCCAGCAGCTCGGGACTTTCCACAGATACGCAGTATTTT
.,.,TRBJ1-2,TRBV15,CATSRDPSGYGYTF,TGTGCCACCAGCAGAGATCCGAGTGGATATGGCTACACCTTC
.,few,TRBJ1-5,TRBV4-1,CASSQPGDQPQHF,TGCGCCAGCAGCCAACCAGGGGATCAGCCCCAGCATTTT
TRBD2,.,TRBJ2-1,TRBV10-3,CAISGLANDEQFF,TGTGCCATCAGTGGACTAGCAAACGATGAGCAGTTCTTC
.,few,TRBJ1-4,TRBV28,CASKMPPGRINEKLFF,TGTGCCAGCAAGATGCCGCCGGGCAGGATTAATGAAAAACTGTTTTTT
TRBD2,.,TRBJ2-5,TRBV6-2/TRBV6-3,CASKKDLLAGETQYF,TGTGCCAGCAAGAAGGATCTACTAGCGGGGGAGACCCAGTACTTC
.,.,TRBJ2-2,TRBV14,CASSRIRTNTGELFF,TGTGCCAGCAGCAGGATCAGGACGAACACCGGGGAGCTGTTTTTT
.,.,TRBJ1-2,TRBV13,CASSLGSRGDGPTGYTF,TGTGCCAGCAGCTTAGGTTCCCGAGGGGACGGACCTACGGGCTACACCTTC
TRBD1,.,TRBJ1-2,TRBV7-2,CASSSGTGLSGYTF,TGTGCCAGCAGTTCTGGGACAGGGCTCTCTGGCTACACCTTC
.,few,TRBJ2-7,TRBV7-2,CASSLAGFYEQYF,TGTGCCAGCAGCTTGGCAGGTTTCTACGAGCAGTACTTC
.,few,TRBJ2-7,TRBV6-2/TRBV6-3,CASSYHHEGYEQYF,TGTGCCAGCAGTTACCATCACGAGGGATACGAGCAGTACTTC
.,.,TRBJ2-1,TRBV7-9,CASSGRRQAQPYNEQFF,TGTGCCAGCAGCGGACGACGACAGGCTCAACCCTACAATGAGCAGTTCTTC
.,.,TRBJ2-3,TRBV9,CASSPQGVSFIDTQYF,TGTGCCAGCAGCCCTCAAGGCGTCTCTTTTATAGATACGCAGTATTTT
TRBD2,.,TRBJ2-1,TRBV14,CASSRPTSGRANEQFF,TGTGCCAGCAGCCGACCTACTAGCGGGAGGGCCAATGAGCAGTTCTTC
.,.,TRBJ2-5,TRBV6-2/TRBV6-3,CASSNAPGSGRETQYF,TGTGCCAGCAGTAACGCCCCTGGATCGGGGCGAGAGACCCAGTACTTC
.,.,TRBJ2-7,TRBV6-2/TRBV6-3,CASSYPAETGPPVTYNEQYF,TGTGCCAGCAGTTACCCAGCCGAGACAGGACCTCCTGTAACCTACAATGAGCAGTACTTC
TRBD2,.,TRBJ2-5,TRBV12-3/TRBV12-4,CASSLARGLRLAGNLQETQYF,TGTGCCAGCAGTTTAGCGAGGGGGTTGAGGCTAGCGGGGAACCTCCAAGAGACCCAGTACTTC
TRBD1,.,TRBJ2-5,TRBV13,CASSRPTGNQETQYF,TGTGCCAGCAGCCGACCGACAGGGAATCAAGAGACCCAGTACTTC
TRBD1,.,TRBJ2-7,TRBV4-2,CASSRDQGASYEQYF,TGTGCCAGCAGCCGCGATCAGGGGGCCTCCTACGAGCAGTACTTC
.,.,TRBJ1-6,TRBV25-1,CASSDLNSPLHF,TGTGCCAGCAGTGACTTGAATTCACCCCTCCACTTT
.,.,TRBJ2-7,TRBV11-2,CASGTGTAAHEQYF,TGTGCCAGCGGGACCGGGACCGCGGCCCACGAGCAGTACTTC
TRBD2,few,TRBJ2-1,TRBV6-4,CASRKSGLAGGPNNEQFF,TGTGCCAGCCGAAAGTCAGGACTAGCGGGGGGGCCCAACAATGAGCAGTTCTTC